These 10 T cell receptor beta chains share one sample of origin, sequenced in a study of T cell repertoires in cytomegalovirus infection. TCRdb reprocessed the reads via MiXCR and lists one record per CDR3 protein. This sample has 300,000 to 400,000 distinct CDR3 sequences, with 15% to 20% found just once. The specimen was PBMCs. Receptors were obtained from a human donor in good health (CMV status not recorded). Some clones in this sample may be carry-over from other donors' samples.

This rearrangement joins TRBV7-9 to TRBJ2-7; D might be TRBD1 (5 bases). V was trimmed by 2 bases and J by 9 bases, leaving 8 bases between them. CDR3 length: 11 residues. Germline V gene sequence: CDR1 SEHNR, CDR2 FQNEAQ (reference sequence). DNA for the CDR3: TGTGCCAGCAGCTTACAGGGTCCGCAGTACTTC. This encodes CASSLQGPQYF. Using reference TRBV7-9 and TRBJ2-7 for the parts outside the CDR3, the full variable domain is DTGVSQNPRHKITKRGQNVTFRCDPISEHNRLYWYRQTLGQGPEFLTYFQNEAQLEKSRLLSDRFSAERPKGSFSTLEIQRTEQGDSAMYLCASSLQGPQYFGPGTRLTVT.

The gene calls are TRBV12-5 and TRBJ2-5; TRBD2 aligns across 10 bases. The trim removed 6 bases at V and 7 bases at J, leaving 11 bases unmatched. The CDR3 is 15 residues long. Germline V gene sequence: CDR1 LGHNT, CDR2 FRNRAP. CDR3 in DNA: TGTGCTAGTGGCCCACCCTCACTAGCGGGATTGACCCAGTACTTC. This gives the protein CASGPPSLAGLTQYF.

This clonotype was observed a handful of times. This rearrangement joins TRBV7-9 to TRBJ1-1; D may be TRBD1 (6 bases). Trimming pared 5 bases from V and 11 bases from J, leaving 15 bases between. This CDR3 comprises 12 residues. Looked up from germline, CDR1 is SEHNR and CDR2 is FQNEAQ (reference sequence). The CDR3 loop is CASSARGIEAFF. The CDR3 nucleotides are TGTGCCAGCAGCGCCAGGGGAATTGAGGCTTTCTTT. The full variable domain, rest sourced from reference TRBV7-9 and TRBJ1-1, is DTGVSQNPRHKITKRGQNVTFRCDPISEHNRLYWYRQTLGQGPEFLTYFQNEAQLEKSRLLSDRFSAERPKGSFSTLEIQRTEQGDSAMYLCASSARGIEAFFGQGTRLTVV.

This clonotype was seen more than once but under ten times. V usage is TRBV12-3 or TRBV12-4 and J usage is TRBJ1-4; D is unclear. Trimming pared 4 bases from V and 8 bases from J, leaving 5 bases between. This CDR3 is 11 amino acids long. The CDR3 loop reads CASSSYEKLFF. The CDR3 DNA reads as TGTGCCAGCAGTTCATACGAAAAACTGTTTTTT.

Many counts were recorded for this clonotype. This CDR3 is CATIPPGGNQPQHF. The CDR3 bases are TGTGCCACCATCCCCCCGGGGGGCAATCAGCCCCAGCATTTT. The V gene is TRBV19, the J gene TRBJ1-5; D is possibly TRBD1 (5 bases). Trimming shortened V by 10 bases and J by 2 bases, and 15 bases separated the two germline ends. Germline V gene data show CDR1 as LNHDA and CDR2 as SQIVND (reference sequence). The CDR3 has 14 residues. Full variable domain (missing parts from reference TRBV19 and TRBJ1-5): DGGITQSPKYLFRKEGQNVTLSCEQNLNHDAMYWYRQDPGQGLRLIYYSQIVNDFQKGDIAEGYSVSREKKESFPLTVTSAQKNPTAFYLCATIPPGGNQPQHFGDGTRLSIL.

This clonotype came up a few times. The chain couples TRBV20-1 to TRBJ1-2; no clear D. CDR3 size: 13 residues. Germline V gene lookup returns CDR1 DFQATT and CDR2 SNEGSKA (reference sequence). Trimming took off 4 bases at V and 3 bases at J, with 12 bases between the two ends. Written as DNA, the CDR3 is TGCAGTGCTAACCACATGTTGGACTATGGCTACACCTTC. Amino acid sequence: CSANHMLDYGYTF.

This clonotype was counted at least ten times. The chain links TRBV7-2 to TRBJ1-2; D might be TRBD1 (5 bases). The ends were cut back, 0 bases at V and 5 bases at J, with 13 bases in the middle. The CDR3 runs to 15 residues. Germline CDR1 and CDR2: SGHTA and FQGNSA. The DNA of the CDR3 is TGTGCCAGCAGCTTAGCGAGGACACCACCATATGGCTACACCTTC. Encoded protein: CASSLARTPPYGYTF. The full variable domain, rest sourced from reference TRBV7-2 and TRBJ1-2, is GAGVSQSPSNKVTEKGKDVELRCDPISGHTALYWYRQSLGQGLEFLIYFQGNSAPDKSGLPSDRFSAERTGGSVSTLTIQRTQQEDSAVYLCASSLARTPPYGYTFGSGTRLTVV.

This clonotype was picked up many times. This rearrangement joins TRBV7-8 to TRBJ2-1, with 10 bases aligning to TRBD2. There are 16 residues in the CDR3. Looked up from germline, CDR1 is SGHVS and CDR2 is FQNEAQ. V was clipped by 3 bases and J by 9 bases; unmatched bases: 11. The CDR3 bases are TGTGCCAGCAGCTTTTTTGAAGCGGGAGGGCCCGGTGAGCAGTTCTTC. Its protein is CASSFFEAGGPGEQFF.

V is TRBV9 and J is TRBJ2-2; D remains unclear. The CDR3 length is 14 residues. The germline CDR1 and CDR2 sequences are SGDLS and YYNGEE. V was cut by 3 bases and J by 0 bases, with 6 bases left in between. CDR3 DNA: TGTGCCAGCAGCGGGTCCCCGAACACCGGGGAGCTGTTTTTT. This gives the protein CASSGSPNTGELFF.

This clonotype was detected ten times or more. The chain has TRBV6-2 or TRBV6-3 and TRBJ2-3; tentatively, D is TRBD2 (6 bases). CDR1 and CDR2 (germline): MNHEY, SVGEGT. The CDR3 covers 13 residues. Trimming left V 11 bases short and J 2 bases short, with 14 bases between. The CDR3 sequence: CAVGRESTDTQYF. The CDR3 DNA follows: TGTGCCGTCGGGAGAGAATCCACAGATACGCAGTATTTT.